A selection of T cell receptor beta chains follows, all from one sample in a study of OX40 agonist ivuxolimab in advanced cancers. The table came from immunoSEQ multiplex PCR; TCRdb's copy has only in-frame clones and leaves some out. This sample has 60,000 to 65,000 clones, with 89% found just once. This specimen was CD4+ or CD8+ T cells sorted from blood, taken in a trial of the OX40 agonist ivuxolimab. These receptors all stem from an adult with an advanced solid tumor such as melanoma, head and neck, liver or kidney cancer. CDR3s include the opening cysteine and the closing phenylalanine or tryptophan. Fields, in order: D gene, V gene, clone size, J gene, CDR3 DNA, CDR3 protein. The D gene is left open where the match is weak. For some rows the clone size is stated as once, few or many, or as a class when expanded; others skip it.

>.|TRBV7-9|many|TRBJ2-7
TGTGCCAGCAGCTTGTCGGAGTCAGGAGGAGAGCAGTACTTC
CASSLSESGGEQYF
>.|TRBV4-1|.|TRBJ2-3
TGCGCCAGCAGCCAACGGTGGGAAACAGATACGCAGTATTTT
CASSQRWETDTQYF
>.|TRBV7-3|once|TRBJ1-6
TGTGCCAGCAGCCTCCGGTACAATTCACCCCTCCACTTT
CASSLRYNSPLHF
>TRBD1|TRBV19|once|TRBJ2-7
TGTGCCAGTAGTTTCGGACAGGGAGGATACGAGCAGTACTTC
CASSFGQGGYEQYF
>.|TRBV27|.|TRBJ2-2
TGTGCCAGCACCAATCCCTTAACCGGGGAGCTGTTTTTT
CASTNPLTGELFF
>TRBD1|TRBV27|.|TRBJ2-7
TGTGCCAGCAGTTTAGGTCCGACAGGGGTCACCTACGAGCAGTACTTC
CASSLGPTGVTYEQYF
>.|TRBV15|.|TRBJ1-5
TGTGCCACCAGCAGAACCGGGGCGAGCAATCAGCCCCAGCATTTT
CATSRTGASNQPQHF
>.|TRBV5-1|once|TRBJ2-7
TGCGCCAGCAGCTTACCCGGCCTTGACGAGCAGTACTTC
CASSLPGLDEQYF
>TRBD2|TRBV23-1|.|TRBJ2-3
TGCGCCAGCATCCTCGGGGGGAACACAGATACGCAGTATTTT
CASILGGNTDTQYF
>TRBD2|TRBV7-9|once|TRBJ2-1
TGTGCCAGCAGTTCCGGGACTAGCGGGGATAGCTCCTACAATGAGCAGTTCTTC
CASSSGTSGDSSYNEQFF
>.|TRBV10-3|.|TRBJ1-1
TGTGCCATCAGTGAGGAAACCTTTGAAGCTTTCTTT
CAISEETFEAFF
>TRBD2|TRBV27|.|TRBJ2-3
TGTGCCAGCAGTCCCTGGGACTATCTCACAGATACGCAGTATTTT
CASSPWDYLTDTQYF
>TRBD1|TRBV30|.|TRBJ1-4
TGTGCCTGGAGTACCGGGACAGGGAATGAAAAACTGTTTTTT
CAWSTGTGNEKLFF
>.|TRBV7-8|.|TRBJ1-4
TGTGCCAGCAGCTTCGCGGGGGCGTCGGGTGAAAAACTGTTTTTT
CASSFAGASGEKLFF